These 9 T cell receptor beta chains were sequenced from one sample in a study of cytomegalovirus exposure and HLA in healthy donors. Use of 60 Vbeta and 13 Jbeta primers characterized the PCR. TCRdb's table, derived via immunoSEQ multiplex PCR, lists solely in-frame clones and lacks some. The sample totals about 53,000 clones. The sequencing input was PBMCs. These receptors all stem from a man aged 18 to 35 in good health and CMV-seropositive.

By frequency, this clone is medium-sized. This CDR3 reads CASSQAEGNQPQHF. DNA for the CDR3: TGCGCCAGCAGCCAAGCAGAGGGCAATCAGCCCCAGCATTTT. V and J are TRBV4-1 and TRBJ1-5; no reliable D call. Germline V gene lookup returns CDR1 MGHRA and CDR2 YSYEKL. The CDR3 loop spans 14 amino acids. Trimming stripped 1 base from V and 2 bases from J, with 6 bases between.

The genes are TRBV10-3 and TRBJ2-7; 16 nucleotides align to TRBD2. This CDR3 comprises 17 residues. Germline V gene lookup returns CDR1 ENHRY and CDR2 SYGVKD. V shed 6 bases and J 3 bases; nucleotides not matched to a gene: 8. CDR3 amino acids: CAISPGTSGRGFYEQYF. CDR3 nucleotide sequence: TGTGCCATCAGCCCCGGGACTAGCGGGAGGGGATTCTACGAGCAGTACTTC.

V gene TRBV30 combines with J gene TRBJ1-4; TRBD1 aligns across 9 bases. The V and J ends lost 3 bases and 7 bases, in that order; junction bases with no gene match: 9. This CDR3 region has 15 residues. Germline CDR1 GTSNPN, CDR2 SVGIG (reference sequence). The CDR3 loop reads CAWRAPGQGIEKLFF. CDR3 DNA: TGTGCCTGGAGGGCCCCGGGACAGGGCATTGAAAAACTGTTTTTT.

The genes are TRBV5-1 and TRBJ2-5; 9 bases align to TRBD1. V lost 0 bases, J lost 6 bases, and 6 bases stayed unmatched. Germline assignment: CDR1 SGHRS and CDR2 YFSETQ. The CDR3 sequence is 15 residues long. CDR3 in amino acids: CASSLDTGGAKTQYF. DNA of the CDR3: TGCGCCAGCAGCTTGGATACAGGGGGCGCGAAGACCCAGTACTTC.

V and J are TRBV4-1 and TRBJ2-2; 9 bases agree with TRBD2. CDR3 size: 20 residues. The V segment lost 2 bases and the J segment 4 bases; nucleotides outside the gene matches: 17. The germline V gene has CDR1 MGHRA and CDR2 YSYEKL. CDR3 DNA: TGCGCCAGCAGCCAACCGAAATTGCGGGAGGGCCTAAAGGGCACCGGGGAGCTGTTTTTT. It specifies CASSQPKLREGLKGTGELFF.

The chain is built from TRBV27 and TRBJ1-1, with 11 nucleotides matching TRBD1. The CDR3 runs 16 residues. Germline-derived CDR1 and CDR2 are MNHEY and SMNVEV (reference sequence). V was clipped by 4 bases and J by 0 bases; unmatched bases: 4. The chain's CDR3 is CASSSGQGALNTEAFF. DNA for the CDR3: TGTGCCAGCAGTTCTGGACAGGGGGCCCTGAACACTGAAGCTTTCTTT.

This chain links TRBV7-2 with TRBJ2-1; D may be TRBD2 (6 bases). Trimming pared 2 bases from V and 5 bases from J, leaving 10 bases between. Germline CDR1 and CDR2: SGHTA and FQGNSA. The CDR3 is 14 amino acids. CDR3 nucleotides: TGTGCCAGCAGCTTAAGACTAGTTAACAATGAGCAGTTCTTC. Translation gives CASSLRLVNNEQFF.

This rearrangement joins TRBV11-2 to TRBJ2-7; 9 bases are shared with TRBD2. The CDR3 length is 15 residues. The J segment lost 3 bases and the V segment lost 4 bases, leaving 7 bases of the junction unmatched. Germline values: CDR1 SGHAT, CDR2 FQNNGV. Here the CDR3 reads CASSSRLADYYEQYF. For the CDR3, the DNA is TGTGCCAGCAGCTCTAGACTAGCGGACTACTACGAGCAGTACTTC.

J is TRBJ2-1 and V is TRBV30; D uncertain. V shed 2 bases and J shed 9 bases, with 5 bases lying between them. CDR1 is GTSNPN and CDR2 is SVGIG in the germline V gene (reference sequence). The CDR3 totals 10 residues. The CDR3 loop reads CAWSFGEQFF. The CDR3 DNA follows: TGTGCCTGGAGTTTCGGTGAGCAGTTCTTC.